This T cell receptor beta chain is from a study of molecular identifiers for immune sequencing clone quantification. Study at large: The replicates split RNA from roughly 20,000 or 100,000 naive CD8 cells five ways and sequenced four.

Broader study findings: Whereas naive cells kept under 1% of molecules in clones above 20 RNA copies, such clones held over 98% in effectors.

Details on this clonotype: No antigen is known for it. A much larger clone sits a single nucleotide away, making a read error possible.

Trimming pared 8 bases from V and 6 bases from J, leaving 23 bases between. Germline-derived CDR1 and CDR2 are LGHNA and YNFKEQ. The CDR3 totals 15 residues. With listed TCR primers and previously described methods, bulk TCR libraries were prepared. TCRdb recomputed calls from the PCR reads with MiXCR, one row per CDR3 protein. The sample yields some 97,000 distinct CDR3 sequences, approximately 40% seen once. The receptor's source is a human donor in good health. Some libraries in this study had Jurkat cell RNA spiked in. This rearrangement joins TRBV4-2 to TRBJ2-7; D might be TRBD1 or TRBD2, each matching 5 bases. The sequencing sample was made of naive CD8+ T cells from blood, with Jurkat cell RNA spiked in. Subset reported: FACS-sorted CD8+CD4-CCR7+CD45RA+ naive T cells. The CDR3 nucleotides read TGTGCCAGCGGAAGGATACCGGGACCCGACTGCGAGCAGTACTTC. Translating it yields CASGRIPGPDCEQYF.